This entry describes one TCR beta chain. As yet, its antigen is unknown. This sample was taken from a study of T cells after yellow fever vaccination. Study conclusions and caveats: Clonotypes appearing in both CD4 and CD8 compartments existed, and their share was small. Though weaker, the secondary response peaked faster, on day 5 versus 15.

V was trimmed by 2 bases and J by 12 bases, leaving 16 bases between them. This CDR3 comprises 13 residues. Template switching by 5'RACE produced TCR cDNA, adding a universal primer site and UMIs. One entry per CDR3 protein, called by TCRdb with MiXCR from the 5' RACE reads. The data contain fewer than 450,000 distinct CDR3 sequences, 8% to 9.5% of them singletons. The sequence came from a man aged 18 to 35 who received the YFV17D yellow fever vaccine. The sample consisted of PBMCs, taken roughly seven weeks after the first yellow fever vaccination. This rearrangement joins TRBV12-3 or TRBV12-4 to TRBJ1-1; unclear D gene. CDR3 in DNA: TGTGCCAGCAGTTTAACGGGAGCAGAGAAGCCTTTCTTT. It is translated as CASSLTGAEKPFF.